The 14 T cell receptor beta chains in this list originate from one sample, sequenced in a study of human thymus T cells. Assay used: immunoSEQ multiplex PCR; TCRdb lists only in-frame clones, some missing. The table shows about 43,000 clones, with just under 95% occurring only once. Sequencing was performed on blood. Receptors originate from a girl under three years old with a congenital heart defect but otherwise immunologically healthy.

The chain joins TRBV18 to TRBJ2-5; D possibly corresponds to TRBD2 (7 bases). The CDR3 covers 14 residues. CDR1 is KGHSH, CDR2 LQKENI, per germline. Between the trimmed V and J ends, which lost 6 bases and 2 bases, there was a span of 13 bases. The CDR3 DNA reads as TGTGCCAGCTCCCGACGGGGGGCACAAGAGACCCAGTACTTC. Its translation is CASSRRGAQETQYF.

V usage is TRBV12-5 and J usage is TRBJ2-3, with 11 bases aligning to TRBD2. This CDR3 region has 19 residues. The J segment lost 0 bases and the V segment lost 2 bases, leaving 10 bases of the junction unmatched. CDR1 and CDR2 (germline): LGHNT, FRNRAP. In nucleotides, the CDR3 is TGTGCTAGTGGTTTGTCTAGCGGGAGGAGAGGGCCAAGCACAGATACGCAGTATTTT. The encoded protein is CASGLSSGRRGPSTDTQYF.

This clone was seen a single time. The rearrangement uses TRBV5-1 and TRBJ2-7, with TRBD2 identical over 12 bases. The CDR3 extends over 18 amino acids. Trimming cost V 0 bases and J 0 bases; bases outside gene matches: 7. Germline V lookup: CDR1 SGHRS, CDR2 YFSETQ. CDR3 protein: CASSLGAMTSGSSYEQYF. For the CDR3, the DNA is TGCGCCAGCAGCTTGGGGGCGATGACTAGCGGGAGCTCCTACGAGCAGTACTTC.

The rearrangement joins TRBV19 to TRBJ1-5; D ambiguous. V was clipped by 6 bases and J by 0 bases, with 6 bases between them. The length of the CDR3 is 13 residues. Germline V gene lookup returns CDR1 LNHDA and CDR2 SQIVND (reference sequence). The CDR3 reads CASSSHSNQPQHF. The CDR3 nucleotides are TGTGCCAGTAGCTCCCATAGCAATCAGCCCCAGCATTTT. Supplemented by reference TRBV19 and TRBJ1-5, the full variable domain reads DGGITQSPKYLFRKEGQNVTLSCEQNLNHDAMYWYRQDPGQGLRLIYYSQIVNDFQKGDIAEGYSVSREKKESFPLTVTSAQKNPTAFYLCASSSHSNQPQHFGDGTRLSIL.

The chain has TRBV27 and TRBJ1-5, with D unclear. The V gene's germline CDR1 is MNHEY and CDR2 SMNVEV (reference sequence). The length of the CDR3 is 14 residues. Trimming removed 2 bases from V and 4 bases from J, with 9 bases in between. The CDR3 region is CASSLGSLNQPQHF. CDR3 coding DNA: TGTGCCAGCAGTTTAGGGAGTTTGAATCAGCCCCAGCATTTT.

The table lists this clone with a few counts. The V call is TRBV29-1, the J call TRBJ1-1, with a weak D call TRBD1 (5 bases). Germline V gives CDR1 SQVTM, CDR2 ANQGSEA. Between the trimmed V and J ends, which lost 6 bases and 1 base, there was a span of 9 bases. The CDR3 is made up of 12 amino acids. The CDR3 DNA is TGCAGCGTAGCCCAGGGGAACACTGAAGCTTTCTTT. Residues: CSVAQGNTEAFF.

J is TRBJ1-2 and V is TRBV30; TRBD1 matches 10 bases. Trimming at V came to 3 bases and at J to 4 bases, leaving 5 bases not matched to a gene. The CDR3 spans 14 residues. Looked up from germline, CDR1 is GTSNPN and CDR2 is SVGIG (reference sequence). The CDR3 nucleotides are TGTGCCTGGAGGGGACAGGGGATGTTCTATGGCTACACCTTC. The encoded protein is CAWRGQGMFYGYTF.

This chain joins TRBV29-1 and TRBJ2-1, with TRBD2 identical over 13 bases. With V trimmed by 6 bases and J by 3 bases, 11 bases remained unmatched. CDR3 length equals 17 residues. CDR1 is SQVTM, CDR2 ANQGSEA, per germline. The CDR3 bases are TGCAGCGTCGAGGGTACTAGCGGGAGGGAGGGCTACAATGAGCAGTTCTTC. Its protein is CSVEGTSGREGYNEQFF.

The V gene is TRBV6-5, the J gene TRBJ2-3, with TRBD2 matching 9 bases. CDR1 MNHEY and CDR2 SVGAGI come from the germline V gene. The CDR3 is made up of 13 amino acids. V gave up 10 bases and J gave up 1 base; unmatched junction bases: 3. CDR3: CAIKREGTDTQYF. In DNA, the CDR3 is TGTGCCATCAAGCGGGAGGGCACAGATACGCAGTATTTT.

The chain has TRBV7-9 and TRBJ2-7, with D possibly TRBD2 on 5 matching bases. The length of the CDR3 is 14 residues. Germline V CDR1 and CDR2: SEHNR, FQNEAQ (reference sequence). V shed 0 bases and J shed 1 base, with 7 bases lying between them. Written as DNA, the CDR3 is TGTGCCAGCAGCTTAGCTAGCGTGTCCTACGAGCAGTACTTC. Translating it yields CASSLASVSYEQYF.

This clone appeared once. The rearrangement links TRBV4-1 to TRBJ2-7; 8 bases fit TRBD2. This CDR3 has 17 residues. Trimming removed 3 bases from V and 1 base from J; junction bases left unmatched: 11. CDR1 is MGHRA and CDR2 is YSYEKL in the germline V gene. The CDR3 is CASSHDQRGTKSYEQYF. The CDR3 DNA sequence: TGCGCCAGCAGCCATGACCAGCGGGGGACGAAATCCTACGAGCAGTACTTC.

This chain connects TRBV13 to TRBJ2-1; 9 nucleotides align to TRBD2. Per the germline V gene, CDR1 is PRHDT and CDR2 is FYEKMQ (reference sequence). The CDR3 consists of 18 residues. V gave up 8 bases and J gave up 4 bases; unmatched junction bases: 18. The chain's CDR3 is CASRGGTNSGRKYNEQFF. The DNA of the CDR3 is TGTGCCAGCCGAGGGGGGACGAATAGCGGGAGAAAGTACAATGAGCAGTTCTTC.

The chain couples TRBV2 to TRBJ1-1; no clear D. CDR3 length: 13 amino acids. Per the germline V gene, CDR1 is SNHLY and CDR2 is FYNNEI. V lost 4 bases, J lost 3 bases, and 9 bases lay in between. CDR3 coding DNA: TGTGCCAGCAGTGCGGTCTGGGACACTGAAGCTTTCTTT. It specifies CASSAVWDTEAFF.

The CDR3 is CASSYTPGRTAGELFF. CDR3 nucleotide sequence: TGTGCCAGCAGTTACACACCCGGGAGGACGGCCGGGGAGCTGTTTTTT. The chain combines TRBV6-5 with TRBJ2-2; TRBD2 aligns across 7 bases. The CDR3 loop spans 16 amino acids. The V segment lost 2 bases and the J segment 6 bases; nucleotides outside the gene matches: 9. Germline V gene sequence: CDR1 MNHEY, CDR2 SVGAGI.